A selection of T cell receptor beta chains follows, all from one sample in a study of CD8 T cells in Susac syndrome. Via MiXCR, TCRdb re-called the immunoSEQ multiplex PCR reads, giving one row per CDR3 protein. This sample carries under 200,000 distinct CDR3 sequences, almost 96% of them seen once, and the ten largest clones take approximately 0.1%. The sequencing sample was made of CD4+ T cells from PBMCs. These receptors were collected from a human donor with Susac syndrome. CDR3s include the opening cysteine and the closing phenylalanine or tryptophan. A D gene is named only where the DNA matches it firmly. A clone size is listed for some rows: how often the clone was seen (once, few, many), or a class if it is expanded.

J: TRBJ2-7
V: TRBV20-1
size: once
D: -
DNA: TGCAGTGCTAGAGGGCTGCCCTACGAGCAGTACTTC
CDR3: CSARGLPYEQYF

J: TRBJ2-3
V: TRBV11-2
size: -
D: -
DNA: TGTGCCAGCAGGAAGACAAGCACAGATACGCAGTATTTT
CDR3: CASRKTSTDTQYF

J: TRBJ2-1
V: TRBV18
size: -
D: TRBD1
DNA: TGTGCCAGCTCGGAGTGGGACAGGGTCGTCAATGAGCAGTTCTTC
CDR3: CASSEWDRVVNEQFF

J: TRBJ2-6
V: TRBV7-9
size: -
D: TRBD1
DNA: TGTGCCAGCAGCACATACAGGGGTGGCGGGGCCAACGTCCTGACTTTC
CDR3: CASSTYRGGGANVLTF

J: TRBJ1-4
V: TRBV30
size: -
D: -
DNA: TGTGCCTGGAGTTCCCGGGCGATCAGACTGTTTTTT
CDR3: CAWSSRAIRLFF

J: TRBJ1-2
V: TRBV6-5
size: -
D: -
DNA: TGTGCCAGCAGCGGACAGTCCATGGGCGGCTACACCTTC
CDR3: CASSGQSMGGYTF

J: TRBJ1-1
V: TRBV29-1
size: -
D: TRBD1
DNA: TGCAGCAGCGGACAGGGGGCCGAAGCTTTCTTT
CDR3: CSSGQGAEAFF

J: TRBJ1-2
V: TRBV18
size: -
D: TRBD1
DNA: TGTGCCAGCTCACCACAACAGGGGGAAATTAGCGGCTACACCTTC
CDR3: CASSPQQGEISGYTF

J: TRBJ1-5
V: TRBV18
size: -
D: TRBD1
DNA: TGTGCCAGCTCACCAGGCAGGGGGAATCAGCCCCAGCATTTT
CDR3: CASSPGRGNQPQHF

J: TRBJ2-1
V: TRBV12-3/TRBV12-4
size: -
D: TRBD2
DNA: TGTGCCAGCAGGAGGACTAGCGGGGGTAGCTCCTACAATGAGCAGTTCTTC
CDR3: CASRRTSGGSSYNEQFF

J: TRBJ2-5
V: TRBV23-1
size: -
D: -
DNA: TGCGCCACCGGGGGGCTGCCGGCCCAAGAGACCCAGTACTTC
CDR3: CATGGLPAQETQYF

J: TRBJ1-2
V: TRBV30
size: -
D: TRBD1
DNA: TGTGCCTGTTACCCAATGCGGGCAGGGGGCTATGGCTACACCTTC
CDR3: CACYPMRAGGYGYTF

J: TRBJ2-7
V: TRBV7-6
size: -
D: TRBD2
DNA: TGTGCCAGCAGCTTAGCCGGCGGGGGGGCCGCTTACGAGCAGTACTTC
CDR3: CASSLAGGGAAYEQYF

J: TRBJ1-1
V: TRBV5-4
size: -
D: -
DNA: TGTGCCAGCAGCTCCAAGGGGAAAACTGAAGCTTTCTTT
CDR3: CASSSKGKTEAFF

J: TRBJ2-3
V: TRBV19
size: once
D: -
DNA: TGTGCCAGTAGTCGATCGCAGGCGACCCCGGATACGCAGTATTTT
CDR3: CASSRSQATPDTQYF

J: TRBJ2-7
V: TRBV12-3/TRBV12-4
size: once
D: TRBD1
DNA: TGTGCCAGCAGTCGACAGGGGCCCGAGCAGTACTTC
CDR3: CASSRQGPEQYF

J: TRBJ1-5
V: TRBV30
size: once
D: -
DNA: TGTGCCTGGAGCCGAGGACAGTCCAATCAGCCCCAGCATTTT
CDR3: CAWSRGQSNQPQHF

J: TRBJ2-7
V: TRBV5-1
size: once
D: TRBD1
DNA: TGCGCCAGCAGTTCGGGACAGAGAATATACGAGCAGTACTTC
CDR3: CASSSGQRIYEQYF

J: TRBJ1-4
V: TRBV3-1
size: -
D: TRBD1
DNA: TGTGCCAGCAGCCTTAAACAGGGGGCGAGGGAAAAACTGTTTTTT
CDR3: CASSLKQGAREKLFF

J: TRBJ1-2
V: TRBV6-5
size: -
D: -
DNA: TGTGCCAGCAGTTACTCAACGCGGTCGGGAGCGACTCACGGCTACACCTTC
CDR3: CASSYSTRSGATHGYTF

J: TRBJ2-5
V: TRBV12-3/TRBV12-4
size: once
D: -
DNA: TGTGCCAGCAGTAATCGGGACAGCCGCGGGGTTAAACAGTACTTC
CDR3: CASSNRDSRGVKQYF

J: TRBJ2-6
V: TRBV7-2
size: -
D: TRBD2
DNA: TGTGCCAGCAGCTTCCTAGCGGGGGGGGCTGGGGCCAACGTCCTGACTTTC
CDR3: CASSFLAGGAGANVLTF

J: TRBJ2-7
V: TRBV12-5
size: -
D: TRBD1
DNA: TGTGCTAGTGGTTTGGGGACAGGCGAATCCTACGAGCAGTACTTC
CDR3: CASGLGTGESYEQYF

J: TRBJ1-5
V: TRBV28
size: -
D: -
DNA: TGTGCCAGCAGCCCCCCCGGAGAACAGCCCCAGCATTTT
CDR3: CASSPPGEQPQHF

J: TRBJ2-5
V: TRBV12-3/TRBV12-4
size: -
D: TRBD1
DNA: TGTGCCAGCAGTCCACGGGCCCCCACAGGGGGGGAGACCCAGTACTTC
CDR3: CASSPRAPTGGETQYF

J: TRBJ1-1
V: TRBV12-3/TRBV12-4
size: -
D: -
DNA: TGTGCCAGCAGTCCATCGGGGGGGGGCGGGACTGAAGCTTTCTTT
CDR3: CASSPSGGGGTEAFF

J: TRBJ2-5
V: TRBV12-3/TRBV12-4
size: few
D: TRBD1
DNA: TGTGCCAGCAGTCGGGACAGGGTACAAGAGACCCAGTACTTC
CDR3: CASSRDRVQETQYF

J: TRBJ1-6
V: TRBV28
size: -
D: -
DNA: TGTGCCAGCAGCAAACTACACCTAAACTATAATTCACCCCTCCACTTT
CDR3: CASSKLHLNYNSPLHF